The T cell receptor (beta chain) under discussion was sequenced for a study of cytomegalovirus exposure and HLA in healthy donors. The PCR had 60 Vbeta and 13 Jbeta primers. Source study methods: It was a later analysis that counted about 80 million unique TCR beta chains, of which about 10 million were shared. TCRdb's table, derived via immunoSEQ multiplex PCR, lists solely in-frame clones and lacks some. The D gene and trimming were derived from the DNA, and the V and J assignments and clone size from that table. Here the sample spans 100,000 or so clones, about 77% being singletons. Germline V gene data show CDR1 as LNHDA and CDR2 as SQIVND (reference sequence). This CDR3 is built from 15 residues. The junction had 5 bases not matched to a gene; V was cut back by 5 bases and J by 2 bases.

The V gene is TRBV19, the J gene TRBJ2-1, with 8 positions matching TRBD2. Input material: PBMCs. The origin of this receptor is a woman aged 18-29 years in good health and CMV-seropositive. CDR3 nucleotide sequence: TGTGCCAGTAGTGCCGTAGCGGGGCCCTACAATGAGCAGTTCTTC. Translation: CASSAVAGPYNEQFF.